The T cell receptor (beta chain) described here comes from a study of T cell responses to AZD1222 COVID-19 vaccine. General study points: Spike-specific TCR breadth and depth both grew after two AZD1222 doses. The donors showed a predominance of white British ancestry and of females, with possible underestimation of clonal diversity. Repertoires were obtained only post-peak T cell response.

Investigators merged groups given second doses at roughly 4 or roughly 12 weeks. As for this clone: Its antigen remains unidentified.

Generated by immunoSEQ multiplex PCR, the TCRdb table keeps only in-frame clones and is missing some. The profile shows approximately 150,000 clones, 80% to 95% of them singletons. This TCR came from an adult who received the AZD1222 COVID-19 vaccine. The sequencing used peripheral blood, collected 28 days after the second AZD1222 dose.

The CDR3 region is CASSLGPATGAGNTIYF. As DNA, the CDR3 is TGTGCCAGCAGCTTAGGCCCTGCTACGGGTGCTGGAAACACCATATATTTT. The gene calls are TRBV7-6 and TRBJ1-3, with unresolved D. The germline V and J ends were trimmed by 1 base and 2 bases, with 15 bases remaining between them. From germline, CDR1 is SGHVS and CDR2 FNYEAQ. The length of the CDR3 is 17 residues.